What follows describes a single TCR beta chain. Its antigen is as yet unknown. This sample is drawn from a study of blood T cells in healthy people across ages. General study findings and limits: In older individuals, TCR beta diversity per million T cells was lower, falling roughly linearly with age. Relative to aged donors, long-lived donors carried more naive CD4+ cells and displayed higher diversity.

It was with a sample-barcoded 5' primer and a J-beta primer mix that a second PCR of roughly 7 to 12 cycles was run. TCRdb reanalysed the 5' RACE reads using MiXCR and keeps one entry per CDR3 protein. The sample has some 1,000,000 distinct CDR3 sequences, around 27% seen once. From germline, CDR1 is MNHNS and CDR2 SASEGT. This CDR3 region has 14 residues. Trimming took 3 bases from V and 1 from J, leaving 9 bases between them. Researchers isolated at least 6.5 million PBMCs per sample. The sample was also reused in another study, on T cells of mothers and their children. From that second work: A slight, non-significant increase in overlap was found for related mother-child pairs relative to unrelated pairs.

This chain connects TRBV6-1 to TRBJ2-5; D gene uncertain. This receptor was identified in a girl aged 2 to 9 in good health. Input material: blood. The CDR3 DNA sequence: TGTGCCAGCAGTGAGGCAGCCCTCCAAGAGACCCAGTACTTC. It translates to CASSEAALQETQYF.